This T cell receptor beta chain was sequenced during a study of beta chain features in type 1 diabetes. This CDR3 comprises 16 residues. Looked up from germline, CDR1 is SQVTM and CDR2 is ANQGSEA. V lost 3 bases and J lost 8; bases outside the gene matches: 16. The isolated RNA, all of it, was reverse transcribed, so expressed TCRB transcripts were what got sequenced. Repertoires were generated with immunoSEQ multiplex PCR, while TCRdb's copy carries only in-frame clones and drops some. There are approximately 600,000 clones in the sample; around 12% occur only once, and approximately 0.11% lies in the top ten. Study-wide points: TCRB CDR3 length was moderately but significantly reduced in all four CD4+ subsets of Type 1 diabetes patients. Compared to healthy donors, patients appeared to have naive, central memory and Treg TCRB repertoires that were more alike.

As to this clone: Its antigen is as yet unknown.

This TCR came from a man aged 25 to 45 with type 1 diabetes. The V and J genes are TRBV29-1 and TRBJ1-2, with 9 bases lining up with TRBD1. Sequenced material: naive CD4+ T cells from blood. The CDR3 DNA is TGCAGCGTTGATCTCTTCTACGAGACAGGGGGTAAAGGCTACACCTTC. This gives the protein CSVDLFYETGGKGYTF.